Below, 2 T cell receptor beta chains from the same sample are listed, as sequenced in a study of CD4+ T cells in melanoma. Some clones are missing from TCRdb's copy, which holds only in-frame ones; the method was immunoSEQ multiplex PCR. Of approximately 14,000 clones listed, 70% are singletons. The sample consisted of cells from a culture (not recorded whether cultured in vitro). The source is a human donor with melanoma.

The rearrangement links TRBV10-3 to TRBJ2-5, with no clear D. Near its end, the DNA agrees better with TRBJ2-7, so the J call may be wrong. This CDR3 is built from 12 residues. Germline V CDR1 and CDR2: ENHRY, SYGVKD. Here the CDR3 reads CAISASTYEQYF. CDR3 nucleotides: TGTGCCATCAGTGCGAGCACCTACGAGCAGTACTTC.

The table lists this clone with a count of one. The chain couples TRBV7-6 to TRBJ2-1, with D perhaps assigned TRBD1 or TRBD2 (5 bases each). The V gene's germline CDR1 is SGHVS and CDR2 FNYEAQ. The V end lost 7 bases, the J end lost 6 bases, and 13 bases lay between the germline ends. This CDR3 contains 13 residues. The CDR3 sequence: CASKGTRGNEQFF. CDR3 DNA sequence: TGTGCCAGCAAAGGGACCCGGGGCAATGAGCAGTTCTTC.